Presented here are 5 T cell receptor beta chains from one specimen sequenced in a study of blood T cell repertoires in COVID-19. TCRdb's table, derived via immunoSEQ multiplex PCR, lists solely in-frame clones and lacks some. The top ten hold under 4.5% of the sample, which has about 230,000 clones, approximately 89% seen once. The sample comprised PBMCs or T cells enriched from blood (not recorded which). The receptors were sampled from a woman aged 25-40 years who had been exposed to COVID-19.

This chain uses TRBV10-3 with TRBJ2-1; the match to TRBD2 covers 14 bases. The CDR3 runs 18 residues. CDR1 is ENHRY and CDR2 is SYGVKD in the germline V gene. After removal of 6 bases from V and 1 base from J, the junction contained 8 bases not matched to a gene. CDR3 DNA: TGTGCCATCAGCGGGACTAGCGGGAGTGGAAGATCCTACAATGAGCAGTTCTTC. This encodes CAISGTSGSGRSYNEQFF.

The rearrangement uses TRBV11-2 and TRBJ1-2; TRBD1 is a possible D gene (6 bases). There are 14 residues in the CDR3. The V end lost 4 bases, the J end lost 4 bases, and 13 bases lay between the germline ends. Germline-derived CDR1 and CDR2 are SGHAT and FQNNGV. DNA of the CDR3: TGTGCCAGCAGCTCCATGGCAGGGGCCTATGGCTACACCTTC. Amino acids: CASSSMAGAYGYTF.

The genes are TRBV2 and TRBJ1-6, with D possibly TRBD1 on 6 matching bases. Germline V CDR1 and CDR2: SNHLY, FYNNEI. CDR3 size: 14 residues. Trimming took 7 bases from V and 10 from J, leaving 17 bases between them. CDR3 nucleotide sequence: TGTGCCAGCACGAGCCCGACAGGTCGGTCACCCCTCCACTTT. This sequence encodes CASTSPTGRSPLHF.

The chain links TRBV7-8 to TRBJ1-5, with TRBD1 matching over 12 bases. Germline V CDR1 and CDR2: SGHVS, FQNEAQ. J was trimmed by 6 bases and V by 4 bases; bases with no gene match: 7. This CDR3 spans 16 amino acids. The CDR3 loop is CASSSNRDRGRQPQHF. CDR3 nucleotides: TGTGCCAGCAGCTCTAATCGGGACAGGGGGCGTCAGCCCCAGCATTTT. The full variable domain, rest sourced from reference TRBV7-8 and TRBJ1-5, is GAGVSQSPRYKVAKRGQDVALRCDPISGHVSLFWYQQALGQGPEFLTYFQNEAQLDKSGLPSDRFFAERPEGSVSTLKIQRTQQEDSAVYLCASSSNRDRGRQPQHFGDGTRLSIL.

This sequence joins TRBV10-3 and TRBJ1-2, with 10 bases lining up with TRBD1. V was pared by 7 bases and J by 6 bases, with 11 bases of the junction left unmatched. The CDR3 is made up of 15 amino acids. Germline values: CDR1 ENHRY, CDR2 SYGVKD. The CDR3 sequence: CAITESRDRGDGYTF. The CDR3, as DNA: TGTGCCATCACCGAGTCCCGGGACAGGGGAGATGGCTACACCTTC.